This entry lists 6 T cell receptor beta chains sequenced from one sample in a study of blood T cell repertoires in COVID-19. Profiled with immunoSEQ multiplex PCR; TCRdb holds only in-frame clones, not every one. The sample includes hundreds of thousands of clones, 81% of them seen just once. Sequences were obtained from peripheral blood. The receptors were sampled from a woman older than 75 with acute or convalescent COVID-19.

The chain has TRBV19 and TRBJ1-1; 9 bases match TRBD1. CDR1 is LNHDA, CDR2 SQIVND, per germline (reference sequence). J was trimmed by 6 bases and V by 5 bases; bases with no gene match: 13. This CDR3 region has 16 residues. The CDR3, as DNA: TGTGCCAGTAGTCCGGTACCAGACAGGGGGAAGTCTGAAGCTTTCTTT. It translates to CASSPVPDRGKSEAFF.

The V gene is TRBV6-5, the J gene TRBJ1-1; 9 positions agree with TRBD1. With V trimmed by 6 bases and J by 4 bases, 6 bases remained unmatched. The germline V gene encodes CDR1 MNHEY and CDR2 SVGAGI. The CDR3 length is 14 residues. The CDR3: CASRPGQGVTEAFF. CDR3 in DNA: TGTGCCAGCAGGCCGGGACAGGGCGTCACTGAAGCTTTCTTT.

This chain connects TRBV9 to TRBJ1-1, with D hard to call. Trimming left V 4 bases short and J 1 base short, with 14 bases between. Germline-derived CDR1 and CDR2 are SGDLS and YYNGEE. The CDR3 spans 15 residues. The CDR3 sequence is CASSPNLSQNTEAFF. The DNA for the CDR3 is TGTGCCAGCAGCCCAAACCTATCGCAGAACACTGAAGCTTTCTTT.

This clone was counted only a few times. The gene calls are TRBV18 and TRBJ1-5, with TRBD1 identical over 7 bases. The CDR3 totals 16 residues. The V and J ends lost 3 bases and 3 bases, in that order; junction bases with no gene match: 8. Germline values: CDR1 KGHSH, CDR2 LQKENI. The CDR3 DNA reads TGTGCCAGCTCACCTGGGACAGACTCCTACAATCAGCCCCAGCATTTT. It specifies CASSPGTDSYNQPQHF.

The chain has TRBV18 and TRBJ2-7; 9 bases are shared with TRBD1. J was trimmed by 4 bases and V by 2 bases; bases with no gene match: 9. The CDR3 totals 16 residues. Per germline, CDR1 KGHSH and CDR2 LQKENI. Written as DNA, the CDR3 is TGTGCCAGCTCACCATCCTCCGGGACAGGGTTTTACGAGCAGTACTTC. Encoded protein: CASSPSSGTGFYEQYF. Full variable domain (rest looked up from reference TRBV18 and TRBJ2-7): NAGVMQNPRHLVRRRGQEARLRCSPMKGHSHVYWYRQLPEEGLKFMVYLQKENIIDESGMPKERFSAEFPKEGPSILRIQQVVRGDSAAYFCASSPSSGTGFYEQYFGPGTRLTVT.

The chain recombines TRBV10-3 with TRBJ1-6, with TRBD1 matching over 7 bases. The length of the CDR3 is 15 residues. Unmatched junction bases numbered 6, after V lost 2 bases and J lost 8 bases. The V gene's germline CDR1 is ENHRY and CDR2 SYGVKD. CDR3 region: CAISEGGQGDSPLHF. CDR3 DNA sequence: TGTGCCATCAGTGAGGGGGGGCAGGGGGATTCACCCCTCCACTTT.